Below, 32 T cell receptor beta chains from the same sample are listed, as sequenced in a study of neurological immune-mediated disorders. TCRdb independently ran MiXCR on the 5' RACE reads; one entry per CDR3 protein. This table has tens of thousands of distinct CDR3 sequences, roughly a tenth appearing once. Time point specified: longitudinal time-point 1 (baseline). The sequencing input was PBMCs. The receptor set was obtained from a male donor with HTLV-1-associated myelopathy (HAM/TSP).

The sample holds many counts of this clonotype. The gene calls are TRBV7-2 and TRBJ1-4, with a weak D call TRBD1 (6 bases). CDR1 and CDR2 (germline): SGHTA, FQGNSA. V was clipped by 4 bases and J by 4 bases, with 10 bases between them. This CDR3 region has 14 residues. As DNA, the CDR3 is TGTGCCAGCAGCTCCCAGGGGAGTAATGAAAAACTGTTTTTT. Translated: CASSSQGSNEKLFF. Together with reference TRBV7-2 and TRBJ1-4, the CDR3 gives the full variable domain: GAGVSQSPSNKVTEKGKDVELRCDPISGHTALYWYRQSLGQGLEFLIYFQGNSAPDKSGLPSDRFSAERTGGSVSTLTIQRTQQEDSAVYLCASSSQGSNEKLFFGSGTQLSVL.

This clonotype was observed at least ten times. CDR3 loop: CASSLGGVSNQPQHF. The CDR3 coding sequence is TGTGCCAGCAGCTTAGGCGGGGTGAGCAATCAGCCCCAGCATTTT. V usage is TRBV11-2 and J usage is TRBJ1-5; D is unclear. There are 15 residues in the CDR3. V was pared by 1 base and J by 1 base, with 8 bases between. Germline CDR1 is SGHAT and CDR2 is FQNNGV.

In its sample, this clonotype was seen a few times. A read error is possible here, since a much larger clone lies one base away. Lacking the conserved final phenylalanine or tryptophan, this CDR3 likely reflects a read error. This rearrangement joins TRBV27 to TRBJ1-6; the D gene is possibly TRBD1 (5 bases). Trimming took 6 bases from V and 8 from J, leaving 8 bases between them. Germline CDR1 reads MNHEY; CDR2 reads SMNVEV (reference sequence). The CDR3 has 12 residues. The DNA of the CDR3 is TGTGCCAGCAGCAGGGTCGATTCACCCCTCCACCTT. Its protein product is CASSRVDSPLHL.

This clonotype showed up many times. The gene calls are TRBV5-1 and TRBJ2-3, with D unresolved. Germline CDR1 SGHRS, CDR2 YFSETQ. The CDR3 loop spans 16 amino acids. V dropped 5 bases and J dropped 7 bases, with 23 bases sitting between them. CDR3 protein: CASSSDSSSHSNTQYF. The CDR3 region has the DNA TGCGCCAGCAGTTCTGACTCGTCCTCTCACTCTAATACGCAGTATTTT.

This clonotype was detected many times. The chain couples TRBV7-2 to TRBJ2-5; 10 bases fit TRBD1. Germline assignment: CDR1 SGHTA and CDR2 FQGNSA. Unmatched junction bases numbered 0, after V lost 4 bases and J lost 7 bases. The CDR3 has 12 amino acids. In nucleotides, the CDR3 is TGTGCCAGCAGCTGGACAGGGGGGACCCAGTACTTC. Translated: CASSWTGGTQYF.

This clonotype was picked up many times. The chain is built from TRBV6-5 and TRBJ1-2; 7 bases line up with TRBD1. Trimming at V came to 6 bases and at J to 7 bases, leaving 8 bases not matched to a gene. Germline V gene lookup returns CDR1 MNHEY and CDR2 SVGAGI. The CDR3 covers 13 residues. The CDR3 loop is CASRYRGQPGYTF. CDR3 nucleotides: TGTGCCAGCAGGTACAGGGGACAACCTGGCTACACCTTC.

The chain has TRBV4-3 and TRBJ1-5; no firm D call. From germline, CDR1 is LGHNA and CDR2 YSLEER. This CDR3 spans 13 amino acids. Trimming shortened V by 0 bases and J by 7 bases, and 7 bases separated the two germline ends. CDR3 sequence: CASSQDIQQPQHF. CDR3 nucleotide sequence: TGCGCCAGCAGCCAAGATATACAGCAGCCCCAGCATTTT.

This clonotype was detected ten times or more. The V call is TRBV5-1, the J call TRBJ1-5; no firm D call. The CDR3 consists of 13 residues. V dropped 3 bases and J dropped 1 base, with 5 bases sitting between them. Germline assignment: CDR1 SGHRS and CDR2 YFSETQ. The chain's CDR3 is CASSSDSNQPQHF. CDR3 nucleotide sequence: TGCGCCAGCAGCTCGGACAGCAATCAGCCCCAGCATTTT.

Many counts were recorded for this clonotype. The V gene is TRBV6-2 or TRBV6-3, the J gene TRBJ1-5; D ambiguous. Per the germline V gene, CDR1 is MNHEY and CDR2 is SVGEGT. Trimming removed 6 bases from V and 4 bases from J, with 13 bases in between. The CDR3 spans 14 residues. The CDR3 DNA reads TGTGCCAGCAGGCCTGGCGGATCAAATCAGCCCCAGCATTTT. Residues: CASRPGGSNQPQHF.

This clonotype was observed at least ten times. V is TRBV10-3 and J is TRBJ1-2; tentative D call: TRBD1 (6 bases). Germline loops: CDR1 ENHRY, CDR2 SYGVKD. V gave up 10 bases and J gave up 3 bases, with 12 bases separating them. CDR3 length: 12 amino acids. The CDR3 here is CASRDTYYGYTF. Here the CDR3 DNA reads TGTGCCAGCCGGGACACCTACTATGGCTACACCTTC.

This clonotype was picked up many times. The CDR3 nucleotides are TGCGCCAGCAGCCAAGATACAGCGGGGGGCACAGATACGCAGTATTTT. Amino acids: CASSQDTAGGTDTQYF. The gene calls are TRBV4-3 and TRBJ2-3; TRBD2 aligns across 8 bases. This CDR3 contains 16 residues. Germline CDR1 reads LGHNA; CDR2 reads YSLEER. V was pared by 0 bases and J by 1 base, with 3 bases of the junction left unmatched.

This clonotype was counted at least ten times. V is TRBV20-1 and J is TRBJ2-5, with D unclear. From germline, CDR1 is DFQATT and CDR2 SNEGSKA (reference sequence). The CDR3 spans 12 residues. Between the trimmed V and J ends, which lost 4 bases and 1 base, there was a span of 7 bases. The CDR3 sequence is CSAMRRQETQYF. CDR3 sequence (DNA): TGCAGTGCTATGCGACGCCAAGAGACCCAGTACTTC.

Many counts were recorded for this clonotype. V is TRBV5-1 and J is TRBJ2-1; D is perhaps TRBD1 (6 bases). Per germline, CDR1 SGHRS and CDR2 YFSETQ. CDR3 length equals 16 residues. Trimming took off 0 bases at V and 2 bases at J, with 12 bases between the two ends. CDR3 nucleotides: TGCGCCAGCAGCTTGGCCTCACCAGGGGCCTACAATGAGCAGTTCTTC. The encoded protein is CASSLASPGAYNEQFF.

To note about this clonotype: A read error may be the cause here, since a much bigger clone is one base away. This chain connects TRBV20-1 to TRBJ1-1; perhaps TRBD1 as D (5 bases). CDR1 is DFQATT, CDR2 SNEGSKA, per germline (reference sequence). There are 11 residues in the CDR3. V was cut by 3 bases and J by 13 bases, with 15 bases left in between. The CDR3 protein is CSASVSSQGFF. In nucleotides, the CDR3 is TGCAGTGCTAGTGTGAGCTCTCAGGGTTTCTTT.

This clonotype was seen many times. The chain couples TRBV6-5 to TRBJ1-1; 8 bases are shared with TRBD1. Unmatched junction bases numbered 4, after V lost 7 bases and J lost 0 bases. In germline, CDR1 is MNHEY, CDR2 SVGAGI. The CDR3 is 14 amino acids. The DNA for the CDR3 is TGTGCCAGCAACGGACAGGGATTGAACACTGAAGCTTTCTTT. Its translation: CASNGQGLNTEAFF.

This clonotype was counted many times. The CDR3 DNA sequence: TGCGCCAGCAGCGAATTGACAGGCGACCTCTCTGGAAACACCATATATTTT. Amino acids: CASSELTGDLSGNTIYF. The J gene is TRBJ1-3, the V gene TRBV5-1; weak D call: TRBD1 (6 bases). The CDR3 is made up of 17 amino acids. Germline CDR1 is SGHRS and CDR2 is YFSETQ. V dropped 4 bases and J dropped 0 bases, with 17 bases sitting between them.

This clonotype was seen many times. The genes are TRBV5-1 and TRBJ1-5; 10 nucleotides align to TRBD1. The CDR3 extends over 16 amino acids. The trim removed 0 bases at V and 6 bases at J, leaving 6 bases unmatched. CDR1 and CDR2 (germline): SGHRS, YFSETQ. The CDR3 DNA follows: TGCGCCAGCAGCTTGGATGTGACAGGGGGCCGTCAGCCCCAGCATTTT. It specifies CASSLDVTGGRQPQHF.

In its sample, this clonotype was seen many times. The chain recombines TRBV7-2 with TRBJ2-5, with 11 bases aligning to TRBD1. The CDR3 runs to 16 residues. With V trimmed by 4 bases and J by 5 bases, 9 bases remained unmatched. CDR1 is SGHTA and CDR2 is FQGNSA in the germline V gene. The CDR3 nucleotides are TGTGCCAGCAGCTCCCTATGGACAGGGGGCGCGGAGACCCAGTACTTC. Translating gives CASSSLWTGGAETQYF.

This clonotype has a count of ten or more. CDR3 loop: CASSVADRGRRGYTF. As DNA, the CDR3 is TGTGCCAGCAGCGTAGCGGACAGGGGGAGAAGGGGCTACACCTTC. This rearrangement joins TRBV9 to TRBJ1-2; 10 bases are shared with TRBD1. V lost 0 bases and J lost 8; bases outside the gene matches: 7. The germline V gene has CDR1 SGDLS and CDR2 YYNGEE. This CDR3 has 15 residues.

This clonotype was recorded at least ten times. The chain recombines TRBV15 with TRBJ2-1; no reliable D call. Germline CDR1 and CDR2: LNHNV and YYDKDF (reference sequence). The CDR3 has 13 residues. Trimming removed 0 bases at V and 8 bases at J, with 8 bases between. CDR3 in DNA: TGTGCCACCAGCAGAGATTTCCCGTATGAGCAGTTCTTC. It codes for CATSRDFPYEQFF. The full variable domain, in which reference TRBV15 and TRBJ2-1 provide the parts outside the CDR3, is DAMVIQNPRYQVTQFGKPVTLSCSQTLNHNVMYWYQQKSSQAPKLLFHYYDKDFNNEADTPDNFQSRRPNTSFCFLDIRSPGLGDTAMYLCATSRDFPYEQFFGPGTRLTVL.

The rearrangement links TRBV4-2 to TRBJ2-1, with 9 bases aligning to TRBD2. V gave up 4 bases and J gave up 10 bases; unmatched junction bases: 14. Germline loops: CDR1 LGHNA, CDR2 YNFKEQ. This CDR3 is 16 amino acids long. The CDR3 loop reads CASSPRSRGGAEEQFF. The CDR3, as DNA: TGTGCCAGCAGCCCCAGGTCTCGCGGGGGGGCGGAGGAGCAGTTCTTC.

A few counts support this clonotype. This CDR3 is CASSPGGRDTQYF. Written as DNA, the CDR3 is TGTGCCAGCAGCCCGGGTGGAAGAGACACCCAGTACTTC. The chain couples TRBV3-1 to TRBJ2-5; D is unclear. Germline values: CDR1 LGHDT, CDR2 YNNKEL (reference sequence). V was clipped by 4 bases and J by 8 bases, with 14 bases between them. This CDR3 is built from 13 residues.

This clonotype was seen at least ten times. This chain uses TRBV5-1 with TRBJ2-1; D is unresolved. V lost 0 bases, J lost 9 bases, and 10 bases lay in between. Germline loops: CDR1 SGHRS, CDR2 YFSETQ. CDR3 length: 13 residues. The CDR3 spells CASSLDPSSEQFF. In DNA form, the CDR3 reads TGCGCCAGCAGCTTGGATCCGTCTAGTGAGCAGTTCTTC.

This clonotype was found a few times. The gene calls are TRBV14 and TRBJ2-7, with no clear D. The V end was cut by 0 bases, the J end by 2 bases, with 8 bases between. This CDR3 has 14 amino acids. Germline CDR1 is SGHDN and CDR2 is FVKESK. This CDR3 is CASSQENGPYEQYF. In DNA, the CDR3 is TGTGCCAGCAGCCAAGAGAATGGACCCTACGAGCAGTACTTC.

This clonotype was seen ten or more times. The J gene is TRBJ2-4, the V gene TRBV5-6; no clear D. CDR1 and CDR2 (germline): SGHDT, YYEEEE. V was cut by 3 bases and J by 8 bases, with 15 bases left in between. The CDR3 is 14 amino acids. CDR3 protein: CASSSSRIGYIQYF. CDR3 DNA sequence: TGTGCCAGCAGCTCTTCTCGGATTGGGTACATTCAGTACTTC.

This clonotype appeared a few times. The chain uses TRBV12-3 or TRBV12-4 and TRBJ2-7; 7 bases agree with TRBD2. The trim removed 7 bases at V and 3 bases at J, leaving 6 bases unmatched. There are 13 residues in the CDR3. This CDR3 is CASTGGTDYEQYF. The CDR3 coding sequence is TGTGCCAGCACCGGGGGGACGGACTACGAGCAGTACTTC.

This clonotype was seen many times. The CDR3 DNA follows: TGCGCCAGCAGAGGGACAGCAAACCCTAGCACAGATACGCAGTATTTT. Its translation is CASRGTANPSTDTQYF. The chain couples TRBV5-1 to TRBJ2-3; TRBD1 aligns across 7 bases. CDR1 and CDR2 from the germline V gene are SGHRS and YFSETQ. The CDR3 covers 16 residues. V lost 5 bases and J lost 0; bases outside the gene matches: 9. Full variable domain (rest looked up from reference TRBV5-1 and TRBJ2-3): KAGVTQTPRYLIKTRGQQVTLSCSPISGHRSVSWYQQTPGQGLQFLFEYFSETQRNKGNFPGRFSGRQFSNSRSEMNVSTLELGDSALYLCASRGTANPSTDTQYFGPGTRLTVL.

This clonotype was seen repeatedly, ten times or more. J is TRBJ1-5 and V is TRBV29-1; 7 nucleotides line up with TRBD1. Germline V gene sequence: CDR1 SQVTM, CDR2 ANQGSEA. This CDR3 contains 14 residues. Germline trimming cut 4 bases from V and 3 bases from J; bases unmatched to any gene: 6. CDR3 region: CSVGMGQSNQPQHF. The CDR3 DNA sequence: TGCAGCGTTGGGATGGGACAGTCCAATCAGCCCCAGCATTTT.

This clonotype occurred many times. The genes are TRBV20-1 and TRBJ1-2, with D hard to call. In germline, CDR1 is DFQATT, CDR2 SNEGSKA (reference sequence). This CDR3 has 13 residues. V lost 1 base to trimming and J lost 0 bases, with 6 bases between them. The CDR3 loop reads CSARVEPNYGYTF. In DNA form, the CDR3 reads TGCAGTGCTAGAGTTGAGCCTAACTATGGCTACACCTTC.

The table lists this clonotype with a few counts. This chain connects TRBV11-2 to TRBJ2-1, with TRBD2 as a possible D gene (6 bases). Germline CDR1 and CDR2: SGHAT and FQNNGV. Trimming removed 0 bases at V and 9 bases at J, with 12 bases between. The CDR3 is made up of 14 amino acids. The CDR3 DNA reads TGTGCCAGCAGCTTAGATCTGCGGGGCGGTGAGCAGTTCTTC. Protein product: CASSLDLRGGEQFF.

In its sample, this clonotype was seen many times. The chain carries TRBV5-1 and TRBJ2-3, with TRBD2 matching over 14 bases. Trimming cost V 4 bases and J 1 base; bases outside gene matches: 14. The CDR3 has 20 residues. In germline, CDR1 is SGHRS, CDR2 YFSETQ. As DNA, the CDR3 is TGCGCCAGCAGCGCGGGACTAGCGGGGGTTCCCCTAAGTGGCACAGATACGCAGTATTTT. This gives the protein CASSAGLAGVPLSGTDTQYF.

This clonotype was observed many times. The chain uses TRBV5-1 and TRBJ2-3, with D possibly being TRBD1 (6 bases). The CDR3 is 15 residues long. Germline values: CDR1 SGHRS, CDR2 YFSETQ. V gave up 3 bases and J gave up 4 bases, with 15 bases separating them. The DNA of the CDR3 is TGCGCCAGCAGCTCGGTCAGGGGTAGTCCAGATACGCAGTATTTT. Its translation: CASSSVRGSPDTQYF. The variable domain in full, completed from reference TRBV5-1 and TRBJ2-3, reads KAGVTQTPRYLIKTRGQQVTLSCSPISGHRSVSWYQQTPGQGLQFLFEYFSETQRNKGNFPGRFSGRQFSNSRSEMNVSTLELGDSALYLCASSSVRGSPDTQYFGPGTRLTVL.